This TCR beta chain was retrieved from a study of glioma-infiltrating T cells after dendritic cell vaccination. Study-wide background: Autologous tumor lysate was loaded overnight onto monocyte-derived dendritic cells grown approximately 7 days with IL-4 and GM-CSF.

Assay used: immunoSEQ multiplex PCR; TCRdb lists only in-frame clones, some missing. This table holds 45,000 to 60,000 clones, approximately 80% found once. The V and J ends lost 8 bases and 8 bases respectively, with 10 bases between them. Per the germline V gene, CDR1 is SGHNT and CDR2 is YENEEA. The CDR3 totals 12 residues. Time point here: after dendritic cell vaccination, including at tumor progression/relapse. This sequence joins TRBV11-3 and TRBJ1-6; no clear D. The source material was blood, sampled after dendritic cell vaccination. The clonotype was recovered from a human donor with glioblastoma. This CDR3 is CASGERHSPLHF. In DNA, the CDR3 is TGTGCCAGCGGAGAGCGCCATTCACCCCTCCACTTT.